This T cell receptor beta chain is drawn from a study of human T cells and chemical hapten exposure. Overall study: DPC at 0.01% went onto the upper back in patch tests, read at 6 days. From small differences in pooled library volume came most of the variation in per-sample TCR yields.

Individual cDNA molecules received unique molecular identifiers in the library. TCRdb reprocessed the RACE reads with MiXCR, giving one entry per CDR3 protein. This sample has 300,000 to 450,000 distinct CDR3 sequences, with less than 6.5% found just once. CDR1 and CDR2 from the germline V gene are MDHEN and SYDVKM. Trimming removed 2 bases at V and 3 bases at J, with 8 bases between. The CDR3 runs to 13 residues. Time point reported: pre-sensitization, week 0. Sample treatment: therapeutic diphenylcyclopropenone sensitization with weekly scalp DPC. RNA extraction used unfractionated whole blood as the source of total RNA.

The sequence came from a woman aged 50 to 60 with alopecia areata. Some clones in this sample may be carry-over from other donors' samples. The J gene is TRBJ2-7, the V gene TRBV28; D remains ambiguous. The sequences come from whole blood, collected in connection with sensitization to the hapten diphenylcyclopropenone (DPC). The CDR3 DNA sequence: TGTGCCAGCAGTTTAGGTTCCTTCTACGAGCAGTACTTC. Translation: CASSLGSFYEQYF.